The source of this T cell receptor beta chain is a study of OX40 agonist ivuxolimab in advanced cancers. Study-level information: An agonistic anti-OX40 (CD134) antibody, ivuxolimab, was used to treat the patients. Prior anti-PD-1, anti-PD-L1 or anti-CTLA-4 therapy was allowed; around 40% had some. Regarding the study as a whole: Partial responders receiving 0.1-3.0 mg/kg showed among the lowest clonal expansion. Clones of CD4+ and CD8+ blood T cells grew by week 6 at doses of 0.1 to 3.0 mg/kg.

A remark on this clone: The antigen is unknown.

Here immunoSEQ multiplex PCR was the method, and the copy in TCRdb shows in-frame clones only, minus some. Of 75,000 to 95,000 clones listed, about 91% are singletons. Trimming stripped 1 base from V and 3 bases from J, with 10 bases between. Germline CDR1 KGHSH, CDR2 LQKENI. This CDR3 has 14 amino acids. Sequenced here: CD4+ or CD8+ T cells sorted from blood, sampled in a trial of the OX40 agonist ivuxolimab. This TCR derives from an adult with an advanced solid tumor such as melanoma, head and neck, liver or kidney cancer. The chain combines TRBV18 with TRBJ2-7, with D perhaps matching TRBD1 (5 bases). The CDR3 coding sequence is TGTGCCAGCTCACCACGATTCGACAGCTACGAGCAGTACTTC. The encoded protein is CASSPRFDSYEQYF.